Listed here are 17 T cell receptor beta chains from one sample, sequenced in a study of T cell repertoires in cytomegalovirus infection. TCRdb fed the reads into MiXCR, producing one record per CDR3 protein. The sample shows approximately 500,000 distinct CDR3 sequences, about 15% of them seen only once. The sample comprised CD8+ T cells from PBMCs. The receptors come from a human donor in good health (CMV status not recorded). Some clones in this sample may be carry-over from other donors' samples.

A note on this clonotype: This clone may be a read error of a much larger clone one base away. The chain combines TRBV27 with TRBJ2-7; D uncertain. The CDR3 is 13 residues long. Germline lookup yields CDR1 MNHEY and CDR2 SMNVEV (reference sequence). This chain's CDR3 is CASRLSPLYEQYF. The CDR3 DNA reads TGTGCCAGCCGTTTATCCCCCCTATACGAGCAGTACTTC.

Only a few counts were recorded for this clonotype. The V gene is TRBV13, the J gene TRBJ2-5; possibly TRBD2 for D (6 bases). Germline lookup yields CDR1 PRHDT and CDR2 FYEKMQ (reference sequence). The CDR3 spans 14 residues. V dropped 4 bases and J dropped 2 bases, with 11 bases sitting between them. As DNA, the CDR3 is TGTGCCAGCAGCTCCGGGGGATTTCAAGAGACCCAGTACTTC. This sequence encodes CASSSGGFQETQYF.

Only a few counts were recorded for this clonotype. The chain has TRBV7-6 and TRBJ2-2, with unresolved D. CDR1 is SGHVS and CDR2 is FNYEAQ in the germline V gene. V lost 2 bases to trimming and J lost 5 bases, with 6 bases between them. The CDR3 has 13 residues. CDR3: CASSLFVTGELFF. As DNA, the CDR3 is TGTGCCAGCAGCTTATTTGTGACCGGGGAGCTGTTTTTT.

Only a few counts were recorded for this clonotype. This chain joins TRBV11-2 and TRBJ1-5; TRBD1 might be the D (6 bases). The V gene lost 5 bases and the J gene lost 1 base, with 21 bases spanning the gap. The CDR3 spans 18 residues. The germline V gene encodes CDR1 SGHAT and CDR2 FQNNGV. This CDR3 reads CASSPNPGVGGSNQPQHF. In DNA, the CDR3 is TGTGCCAGCAGCCCGAACCCCGGGGTAGGGGGAAGCAATCAGCCCCAGCATTTT. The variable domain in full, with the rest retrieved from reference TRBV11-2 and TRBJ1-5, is EAGVAQSPRYKIIEKRQSVAFWCNPISGHATLYWYQQILGQGPKLLIQFQNNGVVDDSQLPKDRFSAERLKGVDSTLKIQPAKLEDSAVYLCASSPNPGVGGSNQPQHFGDGTRLSIL.

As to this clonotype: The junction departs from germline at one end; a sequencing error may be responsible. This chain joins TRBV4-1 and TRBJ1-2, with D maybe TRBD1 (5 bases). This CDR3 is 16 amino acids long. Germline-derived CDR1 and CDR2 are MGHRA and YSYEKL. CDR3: CASNQDAGFSNYGYTF. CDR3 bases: TGCGCCAGCAACCAAGATGCAGGGTTCTCTAACTATGGCTACACCTTC.

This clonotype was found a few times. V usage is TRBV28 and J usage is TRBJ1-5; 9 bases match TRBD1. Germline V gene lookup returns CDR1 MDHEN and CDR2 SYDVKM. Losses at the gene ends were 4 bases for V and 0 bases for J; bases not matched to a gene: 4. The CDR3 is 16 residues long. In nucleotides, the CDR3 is TGTGCCAGCAGTTCCCTACAGGGGGCTAGCAATCAGCCCCAGCATTTT. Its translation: CASSSLQGASNQPQHF.

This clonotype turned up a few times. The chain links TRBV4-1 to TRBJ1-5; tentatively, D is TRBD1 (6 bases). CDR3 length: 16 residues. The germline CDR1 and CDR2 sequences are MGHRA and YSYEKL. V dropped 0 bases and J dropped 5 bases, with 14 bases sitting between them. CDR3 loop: CASSQDLRTAYQPQHF. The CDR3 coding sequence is TGCGCCAGCAGCCAAGATCTCCGGACAGCGTATCAGCCCCAGCATTTT.

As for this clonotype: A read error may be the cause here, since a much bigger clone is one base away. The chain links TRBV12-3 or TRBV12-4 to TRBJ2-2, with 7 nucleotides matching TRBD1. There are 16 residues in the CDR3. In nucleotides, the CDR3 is TGTGCCGGCAGTATCCCACAGGGGATTAACACCGGGGAGCTGTTTTTT. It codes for CAGSIPQGINTGELFF.

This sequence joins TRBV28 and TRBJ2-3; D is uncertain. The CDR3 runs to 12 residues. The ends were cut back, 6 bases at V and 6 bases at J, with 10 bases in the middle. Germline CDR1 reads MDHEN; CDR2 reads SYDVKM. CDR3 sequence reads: CASRLIGDTQYF. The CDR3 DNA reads TGTGCCAGCAGACTTATCGGGGATACGCAGTATTTT.

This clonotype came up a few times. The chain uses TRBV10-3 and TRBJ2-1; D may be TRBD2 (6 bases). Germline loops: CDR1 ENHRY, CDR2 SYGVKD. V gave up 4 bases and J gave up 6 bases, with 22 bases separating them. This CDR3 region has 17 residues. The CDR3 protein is CAISGATNGTDPNEQFF. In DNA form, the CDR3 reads TGTGCCATCAGTGGCGCTACCAACGGGACTGACCCCAATGAGCAGTTCTTC.

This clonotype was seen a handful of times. The CDR3 loop is CASSYGLAGGGSYNEQFF. CDR3 nucleotides: TGTGCCAGCAGCTATGGGCTAGCGGGGGGGGGCTCCTACAATGAGCAGTTCTTC. V and J are TRBV7-9 and TRBJ2-1, with TRBD2 matching over 12 bases. Trimming at V came to 4 bases and at J to 0 bases, leaving 7 bases not matched to a gene. The CDR3 has 18 amino acids. Germline CDR1 is SEHNR and CDR2 is FQNEAQ (reference sequence).

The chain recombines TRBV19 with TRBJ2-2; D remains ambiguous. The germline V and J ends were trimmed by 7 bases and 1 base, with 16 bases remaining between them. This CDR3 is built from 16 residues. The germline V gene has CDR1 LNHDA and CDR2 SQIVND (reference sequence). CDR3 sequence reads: CASTIDREKNTGELFF. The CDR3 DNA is TGTGCCAGTACGATAGACCGAGAGAAGAACACCGGGGAGCTGTTTTTT.

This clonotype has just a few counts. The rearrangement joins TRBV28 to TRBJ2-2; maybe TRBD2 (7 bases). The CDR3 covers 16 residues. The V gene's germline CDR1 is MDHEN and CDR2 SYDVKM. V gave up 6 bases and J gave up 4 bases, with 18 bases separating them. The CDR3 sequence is CASSPTGGQGTGELFF. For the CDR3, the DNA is TGTGCCAGCAGCCCCACGGGGGGCCAGGGCACCGGGGAGCTGTTTTTT.

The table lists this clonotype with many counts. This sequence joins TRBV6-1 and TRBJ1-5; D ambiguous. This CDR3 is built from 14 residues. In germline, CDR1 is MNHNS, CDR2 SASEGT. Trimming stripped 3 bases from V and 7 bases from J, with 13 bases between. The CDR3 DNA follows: TGTGCCAGCAGTGATTTGGGAGGAAACCAGCCCCAGCATTTT. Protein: CASSDLGGNQPQHF.

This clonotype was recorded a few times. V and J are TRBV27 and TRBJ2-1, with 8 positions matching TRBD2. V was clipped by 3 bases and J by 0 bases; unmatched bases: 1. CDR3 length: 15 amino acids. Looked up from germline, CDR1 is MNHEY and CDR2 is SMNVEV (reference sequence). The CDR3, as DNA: TGTGCCAGCAGTTTGACTAGCGACTCCTACAATGAGCAGTTCTTC. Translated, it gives CASSLTSDSYNEQFF.

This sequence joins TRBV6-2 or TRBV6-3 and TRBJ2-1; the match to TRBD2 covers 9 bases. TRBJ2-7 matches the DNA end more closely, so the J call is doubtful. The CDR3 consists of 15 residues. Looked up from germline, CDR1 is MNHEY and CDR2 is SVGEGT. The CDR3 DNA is TGTGCCAGCAGTTACGGGCGGGGGGGTATGAATGAGCAGTACTTC. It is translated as CASSYGRGGMNEQYF.

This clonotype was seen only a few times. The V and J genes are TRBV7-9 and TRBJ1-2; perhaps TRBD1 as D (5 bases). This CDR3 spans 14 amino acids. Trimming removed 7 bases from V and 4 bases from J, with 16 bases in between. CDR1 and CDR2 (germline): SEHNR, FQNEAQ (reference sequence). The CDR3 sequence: CASIGPGKTYGYTF. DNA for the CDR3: TGTGCCAGCATCGGCCCAGGGAAAACCTATGGCTACACCTTC.